A single sample gave rise to the 16 T cell receptor beta chains below, sequenced in a study of T-cell reconstitution after alpha-beta-depleted transplantation in children. During its preparation, the TCRbeta library received unique molecular identifiers. One entry per CDR3 protein results from TCRdb running MiXCR on the PCR reads. The profile covers about 500,000 distinct CDR3 sequences, with 32% appearing a single time and less than 2.5% taken by the ten largest. The sample was PBMCs from the stem cell graft donor, taken from the stem cell graft. Receptor source: a human donor who donated a stem cell graft to a child with aplastic anemia.

The gene calls are TRBV9 and TRBJ1-5; the match to TRBD1 covers 10 bases. Germline trimming cut 4 bases from V and 1 base from J; bases unmatched to any gene: 8. The CDR3 totals 17 residues. Germline values: CDR1 SGDLS, CDR2 YYNGEE. DNA for the CDR3: TGTGCCAGCAGCCCGGGACAGGGGAGTACGAGCAATCAGCCCCAGCATTTT. It specifies CASSPGQGSTSNQPQHF.

CDR3 DNA sequence: TGTGCCAGCAGTTCCCGCGTTGTGGACAGGGAGATATTAACAGATACGCAGTATTTT. It yields the protein CASSSRVVDREILTDTQYF. The chain is built from TRBV6-5 and TRBJ2-3, with 8 bases fitting TRBD1. The ends lost 4 bases at V and 3 bases at J; junction bases unmatched: 18. CDR1 is MNHEY and CDR2 is SVGAGI in the germline V gene. The CDR3 spans 19 residues.

This clonotype was counted a few times. The chain couples TRBV10-3 to TRBJ2-2, with no clear D. V was pared by 8 bases and J by 2 bases, with 15 bases between. CDR1 and CDR2 (germline): ENHRY, SYGVKD. The CDR3 spans 15 residues. CDR3 sequence reads: CAIASSGGNTGELFF. The CDR3 DNA reads TGTGCCATCGCCTCGTCCGGCGGAAACACCGGGGAGCTGTTTTTT.

The rearrangement joins TRBV7-9 to TRBJ2-3, with a weak D call TRBD1 (5 bases). The V end was cut by 1 base, the J end by 8 bases, with 13 bases between. Germline V gives CDR1 SEHNR, CDR2 FQNEAQ (reference sequence). The CDR3 has 14 residues. This chain's CDR3 is CASSLDPRQGTQYF. CDR3 in DNA: TGTGCCAGCAGCTTAGATCCAAGGCAGGGTACGCAGTATTTT.

This clonotype occurred many times. The chain joins TRBV6-1 to TRBJ2-7, with D possibly matching TRBD2 (5 bases). Germline lookup yields CDR1 MNHNS and CDR2 SASEGT. Trimming took 6 bases from V and 6 from J, leaving 15 bases between them. This CDR3 contains 13 residues. DNA of the CDR3: TGTGCCAGCAGGGAGGTTGAGTTCTCCGAGCAGTACGTC. Protein: CASREVEFSEQYV.

The chain joins TRBV4-3 to TRBJ1-2; D is possibly TRBD1 (6 bases). Germline V gene data show CDR1 as LGHNA and CDR2 as YSLEER. Trimming shortened V by 2 bases and J by 0 bases, and 13 bases separated the two germline ends. The CDR3 length is 16 residues. The CDR3 reads CASSQTGHATNYGYTF. For the CDR3, the DNA is TGCGCCAGCAGCCAAACGGGACATGCGACTAACTATGGCTACACCTTC.

J is TRBJ1-2 and V is TRBV20-1, with D possibly TRBD1 on 5 matching bases. CDR1 is DFQATT, CDR2 SNEGSKA, per germline (reference sequence). CDR3 size: 13 residues. The V and J ends lost 0 bases and 6 bases respectively, with 11 bases between them. The CDR3 nucleotides read TGCAGTGCTAGAGATGGGGGGTACCATGGCTACACCTTC. Translating it yields CSARDGGYHGYTF.

This clonotype has more than one count but fewer than ten. This chain links TRBV12-3 or TRBV12-4 with TRBJ2-1, with D perhaps being TRBD1 or TRBD2 (5 bases each). This CDR3 spans 14 amino acids. Trimming pared 7 bases from V and 3 bases from J, leaving 13 bases between. The CDR3 reads CASNPGTIYNEQFF. In nucleotides, the CDR3 is TGTGCCAGCAATCCCGGGACCATCTACAATGAGCAGTTCTTC.

The rearrangement uses TRBV7-2 and TRBJ1-4; 10 nucleotides match TRBD1. Germline V gene sequence: CDR1 SGHTA, CDR2 FQGNSA. The CDR3 is made up of 16 amino acids. Unmatched junction bases numbered 11, after V lost 6 bases and J lost 7 bases. The DNA for the CDR3 is TGTGCCAGCAGAGAGAGACCGGGACAGGGGCCTGAAAAACTGTTTTTT. Translated, it gives CASRERPGQGPEKLFF.

This clonotype appeared a few times. V gene TRBV15 combines with J gene TRBJ2-1; no clear D. The germline gives CDR1 LNHNV, CDR2 YYDKDF (reference sequence). CDR3 size: 14 residues. V dropped 0 bases and J dropped 8 bases, with 11 bases sitting between them. The CDR3 here is CATSRDFAPDEQFF. The CDR3, as DNA: TGTGCCACCAGCAGAGATTTTGCGCCAGATGAGCAGTTCTTC.

This chain joins TRBV7-2 and TRBJ1-2, with D tentatively TRBD1 (5 bases). CDR3 length: 14 residues. V lost 10 bases, J lost 5 bases, and 20 bases lay in between. Per the germline V gene, CDR1 is SGHTA and CDR2 is FQGNSA. For the CDR3, the DNA is TGTGCCACCCAGTCGGGGCTTGCGTGGTATGGCTACACCTTC. This sequence encodes CATQSGLAWYGYTF.

V and J are TRBV20-1 and TRBJ1-4; D is unclear. V shed 3 bases and J shed 7 bases, with 6 bases lying between them. CDR1 is DFQATT, CDR2 SNEGSKA, per germline (reference sequence). The length of the CDR3 is 11 residues. The CDR3 DNA is TGCAGTGCTAGGTACAGTGAAAAACTGTTTTTT. Its protein product is CSARYSEKLFF.

The chain combines TRBV12-5 with TRBJ1-1; possible D gene TRBD1, 6 bases. Trimming stripped 1 base from V and 8 bases from J, with 8 bases between. The germline CDR1 and CDR2 sequences are LGHNT and FRNRAP. The CDR3 spans 12 residues. DNA for the CDR3: TGTGCTAGTGGTTTGGAGACAGGAGAAGCTTTCTTT. The encoded protein is CASGLETGEAFF.

In its sample, this clonotype was seen a few times. The V and J genes are TRBV29-1 and TRBJ2-2; D is undetermined. Trimming pared 4 bases from V and 7 bases from J, leaving 13 bases between. Germline lookup yields CDR1 SQVTM and CDR2 ANQGSEA. The CDR3 spans 13 residues. The CDR3 DNA reads as TGCAGCGTTGTTTTTCAGCATAACGGGGAGCTGTTTTTT. This translates into CSVVFQHNGELFF.

This clonotype showed up just a few times. In nucleotides, the CDR3 is TGTGCCAGCAGTACGACAGGGAAGGGTCAGCCCCAGCATTTT. This translates into CASSTTGKGQPQHF. The rearrangement joins TRBV12-3 or TRBV12-4 to TRBJ1-5, with 7 bases lining up with TRBD1. J lost 6 bases, V lost 5 bases, and 7 bases had no gene match. The CDR3 has 14 residues.

V is TRBV20-1 and J is TRBJ2-7; 8 positions agree with TRBD2. CDR1 is DFQATT and CDR2 is SNEGSKA in the germline V gene (reference sequence). The CDR3 consists of 19 residues. V shed 0 bases, J shed 0 bases, and the junction held 16 bases outside the gene matches. Here the CDR3 DNA reads TGCAGTGCTAGAGATCTCGGCGGGAGACTAGCGAAGAGCTCCTACGAGCAGTACTTC. Encoded protein: CSARDLGGRLAKSSYEQYF.